A selection of T cell receptor beta chains follows, all from one sample in a study of tumour-infiltrating T cells in Burkitt lymphoma. The table came from immunoSEQ multiplex PCR; TCRdb's copy has only in-frame clones and leaves some out. The profile shows about 7,600 clones, about 18% of them singletons. The sample taken for sequencing was tumor tissue. The receptor source for this set is a human donor with diffuse large B-cell lymphoma. Both conserved end residues are part of each CDR3. Fields, in order: J gene, V gene, clone size, D gene, CDR3 protein, CDR3 DNA. A D gene is named only where the DNA matches it firmly. Expanded clones get a size class; other rows say once, few or many, or leave the size out.

>TRBJ2-1|TRBV5-5|NA|NA
CASSSLYGGHEQFF
TGTGCCAGCAGCTCGCTTTATGGTGGCCATGAGCAGTTCTTC
>TRBJ2-1|TRBV9|few|NA
CASSVFEAGDFNEQFF
TGTGCCAGCAGCGTATTTGAAGCGGGTGACTTCAATGAGCAGTTCTTC
>TRBJ2-5|TRBV6-6|NA|TRBD1
CASRLHGTGKETQYF
TGTGCCAGCAGGCTACATGGGACAGGGAAAGAGACCCAGTACTTC
>TRBJ2-2|TRBV27|medium-sized|NA
CASSFTVAGELFF
TGTGCCAGCAGTTTTACGGTTGCGGGGGAGCTGTTTTTT
>TRBJ2-1|TRBV6-1|few|NA
CASSAFGSSYNEQFF
TGTGCCAGCAGTGCCTTCGGGAGCTCCTACAATGAGCAGTTCTTC
>TRBJ2-1|TRBV5-6|NA|NA
CASSNQGIHEQFF
TGTGCCAGCAGCAACCAGGGGATCCATGAGCAGTTCTTC
>TRBJ1-2|TRBV11-1|few|NA
CASSERRTDYGYTF
TGTGCCAGCAGCGAAAGAAGAACCGACTATGGCTACACCTTC
>TRBJ1-2|TRBV7-9|NA|NA
CASSLEVYGYTF
TGTGCCAGCAGCTTAGAAGTATATGGCTACACCTTC
>TRBJ1-4|TRBV28|NA|NA
CASSLSGTASEKLFF
TGTGCCAGCAGTCTGTCCGGGACCGCGAGTGAAAAACTGTTTTTT
>TRBJ2-7|TRBV27|NA|TRBD1
CASRRGLGNEQYF
TGTGCCAGCAGAAGGGGGCTCGGGAACGAGCAGTACTTC
>TRBJ1-2|TRBV6-5|few|NA
CASSTGAAVHGYTF
TGTGCCAGCAGTACCGGGGCAGCGGTGCACGGCTACACCTTC
>TRBJ2-1|TRBV5-1|NA|NA
CASSLVVGISLNEQFF
TGCGCCAGCAGCTTGGTGGTGGGTATATCCCTCAATGAGCAGTTCTTC
>TRBJ1-1|TRBV7-8|few|NA
CASSAGTSSLEAFF
TGTGCCAGCAGCGCCGGGACGTCTAGTCTTGAAGCTTTCTTT
>TRBJ2-4|TRBV7-9|NA|NA
CASSLEGGQQNIQYF
TGTGCCAGCAGCTTAGAGGGTGGGCAGCAAAACATTCAGTACTTC
>TRBJ2-2|TRBV12-5|NA|NA
CASGLGGDGELFF
TGTGCTAGTGGCCTGGGAGGTGACGGGGAGCTGTTTTTT
>TRBJ1-3|TRBV6-5|few|NA
CASSTGTGNTIYF
TGTGCCAGCAGCACAGGGACTGGAAACACCATATATTTT
>TRBJ2-2|TRBV11-3|few|NA
CASSLGLGPTGELFF
TGTGCCAGCAGCTTAGGACTCGGACCCACCGGGGAGCTGTTTTTT
>TRBJ2-7|TRBV5-1|NA|NA
CASSGEGDSIYEQYF
TGCGCCAGCAGCGGTGAGGGAGACAGTATCTACGAGCAGTACTTC
>TRBJ2-1|TRBV5-1|NA|TRBD2
CASSFGTSSYNEQFF
TGCGCCAGCAGCTTCGGGACTAGCTCCTACAATGAGCAGTTCTTC
>TRBJ2-2|TRBV9|NA|NA
CASSVGLEGTGELFF
TGTGCCAGCAGCGTAGGACTAGAGGGCACCGGGGAGCTGTTTTTT
>TRBJ1-4|TRBV19|few|TRBD1
CASSSDRGVATNEKLFF
TGTGCCAGTAGCTCGGACAGGGGCGTTGCAACTAATGAAAAACTGTTTTTT
>TRBJ1-1|TRBV28|few|NA
CASSFGRSTEAFF
TGTGCCAGCAGCTTTGGCCGGAGCACTGAAGCTTTCTTT
>TRBJ2-4|TRBV7-2|NA|TRBD1
CASSPGTDLNIQYF
TGTGCCAGCAGCCCGGGGACAGATTTAAACATTCAGTACTTC
>TRBJ2-4|TRBV7-2|NA|TRBD2
CASSFAGGDWDIQYF
TGTGCCAGCAGCTTCGCGGGAGGGGATTGGGACATTCAGTACTTC
>TRBJ2-1|TRBV25-1|few|NA
CASRQGTADQFF
TGTGCCAGCAGGCAGGGGACGGCGGATCAGTTCTTC
>TRBJ2-3|TRBV5-6|few|NA
CASSLGRASTDTQYF
TGTGCCAGCAGCTTAGGACGGGCTAGCACAGATACGCAGTATTTT
>TRBJ2-1|TRBV7-2|few|NA
CASSLEVSEQFF
TGTGCCAGCAGCTTAGAGGTTTCGGAGCAGTTCTTC
>TRBJ2-1|TRBV21-1|NA|NA
CASSKATENTYNEQFF
TGTGCCAGCAGCAAAGCGACGGAAAATACCTACAATGAGCAGTTCTTC
>TRBJ1-4|TRBV2|NA|NA
CASSEDYRGLEEKLFF
TGTGCCAGCAGTGAAGATTATCGAGGGTTGGAGGAAAAACTGTTTTTT
>TRBJ2-7|TRBV7-2|NA|NA
CASSATGFYDEQYF
TGTGCCAGCAGCGCGACAGGTTTTTACGACGAGCAGTACTTC
>TRBJ2-7|TRBV6-5|NA|TRBD2
CASSDLSGRAYEQYF
TGTGCCAGCAGCGACCTTAGCGGGAGGGCCTACGAGCAGTACTTC
>TRBJ1-1|TRBV11-2|NA|TRBD1
CASITDRGKAEAFF
TGTGCCAGCATCACAGACAGGGGGAAGGCTGAAGCTTTCTTT
>TRBJ1-1|TRBV7-2|NA|NA
CASSPQEGYGSEAFF
TGTGCCAGCAGCCCACAGGAGGGGTATGGATCTGAAGCTTTCTTT
>TRBJ1-5|TRBV7-8|few|NA
CASSLPNQPQHF
TGTGCCAGCAGCTTACCGAATCAGCCCCAGCATTTT
>TRBJ2-2|TRBV9|NA|NA
CASSVRGTNTGELFF
TGTGCCAGCAGCGTCCGGGGAACGAACACCGGGGAGCTGTTTTTT
>TRBJ2-7|TRBV11-2|NA|NA
CASSSPTYEQYF
TGTGCCAGCAGCTCCCCGACCTACGAGCAGTACTTC
>TRBJ2-5|TRBV5-1|NA|TRBD2
CASSLGGKTGGETQYF
TGCGCCAGCAGCTTGGGAGGGAAGACGGGAGGAGAGACCCAGTACTTC
>TRBJ1-1|TRBV5-1|few|TRBD1
CASSLAGQGFANTEAFF
TGCGCCAGCAGCCTGGCGGGACAGGGGTTTGCGAACACTGAAGCTTTCTTT
>TRBJ1-2|TRBV7-9|few|NA
CASSLAQANYGYTF
TGTGCCAGCAGCTTAGCACAGGCAAACTATGGCTACACCTTC
>TRBJ1-2|TRBV5-1|NA|TRBD1
CASSADRGYGYTF
TGCGCCAGCAGCGCGGACAGGGGCTATGGCTACACCTTC
>TRBJ1-1|TRBV4-2|NA|NA
CASSQEGGVTEAFF
TGTGCCAGCAGCCAAGAAGGTGGGGTCACTGAAGCTTTCTTT
>TRBJ1-2|TRBV5-4|few|NA
CASSRGQNYGYTF
TGTGCCAGCAGCCGAGGACAGAACTATGGCTACACCTTC
>TRBJ2-1|TRBV27|few|TRBD2
CASSRSGTSGYNEQFF
TGTGCCAGCAGTCGCTCCGGGACTAGCGGCTACAATGAGCAGTTCTTC
>TRBJ2-2|TRBV7-9|NA|NA
CASSPESTGELFF
TGTGCCAGCAGCCCGGAGTCGACCGGGGAGCTGTTTTTT
>TRBJ2-1|TRBV5-1|few|NA
CASSLGPDTMIQFF
TGCGCCAGCAGCTTGGGACCAGACACAATGATCCAGTTCTTC
>TRBJ1-1|TRBV18|few|TRBD1
CASSPADRSVAFF
TGTGCCAGCTCACCAGCGGACAGGTCAGTAGCTTTCTTT
>TRBJ2-2|TRBV27|NA|NA
CASSLRPGTGELFF
TGTGCCAGCAGTTTACGGCCGGGTACCGGGGAGCTGTTTTTT
>TRBJ2-3|TRBV7-9|NA|NA
CASSLQGHSTDTQYF
TGTGCCAGCAGCTTACAGGGACATAGCACAGATACGCAGTATTTT
>TRBJ1-5|TRBV27|few|NA
CATMAGTGPQHF
TGTGCCACCATGGCGGGGACGGGGCCCCAGCATTTT
>TRBJ2-7|TRBV19|NA|NA
CASHRCWRYEQYF
TGTGCCAGTCACAGGTGTTGGAGGTACGAGCAGTACTTC
>TRBJ1-2|TRBV19|NA|TRBD1
CASKETGGVYGYTF
TGTGCCAGTAAAGAGACAGGGGGCGTCTATGGCTACACCTTC
>TRBJ2-7|TRBV7-2|few|TRBD2
CASSGLGTEQYF
TGTGCCAGCAGTGGACTAGGAACCGAGCAGTACTTC
>TRBJ2-5|TRBV4-1|few|TRBD1
CASSQEPGQGGETQYF
TGCGCCAGCAGCCAAGAACCGGGACAGGGTGGGGAGACCCAGTACTTC
>TRBJ2-2|TRBV4-1|NA|TRBD1
CASSQGQGAGNTGELFF
TGCGCCAGCAGCCAGGGACAGGGGGCTGGGAACACCGGGGAGCTGTTTTTT
>TRBJ1-2|TRBV6-1|few|NA
CASSEQGNYGYTF
TGTGCCAGCAGTGAACAGGGGAACTATGGCTACACCTTC